Only one count was recorded for the clone carrying this T cell receptor (beta chain). This record belongs to a study of control samples from healthy donors and cancer patients. CDR1 is SGHAT, CDR2 FQNNGV, per germline. The CDR3 sequence is 16 residues long. Trimming stripped 4 bases from V and 1 base from J, with 13 bases between. Assay: immunoSEQ multiplex PCR; the TCRdb copy retains only in-frame clones and omits some. The sample lists over 65,000 clones; around 94% were seen once. This chain uses TRBV11-2 with TRBJ2-2; tentative D call: TRBD1 (5 bases). The TCR sequence derives from a woman aged 40-49 years in good health. What was sequenced was blood. The CDR3 region has the DNA TGTGCCAGCAGCTACCGCCAGGGCGGGAACACCGGGGAGCTGTTTTTT. Protein: CASSYRQGGNTGELFF.